These 29 T cell receptor beta chains were sequenced from one sample in a study of OX40 agonist ivuxolimab in advanced cancers. The table came from immunoSEQ multiplex PCR; TCRdb's copy has only in-frame clones and leaves some out. Of about 70,000 clones listed, more than 70% are singletons. Sequencing was performed on CD4+ or CD8+ T cells sorted from blood, taken in a trial of the OX40 agonist ivuxolimab. The receptors derive from an adult with an advanced solid tumor such as melanoma, head and neck, liver or kidney cancer.

The sample holds one count of this clone. The chain links TRBV7-2 to TRBJ2-3; 14 nucleotides align to TRBD2. The CDR3 contains 16 residues. V gave up 1 base and J gave up 8 bases; unmatched junction bases: 5. Germline CDR1 and CDR2: SGHTA and FQGNSA. CDR3 sequence (DNA): TGTGCCAGCAGCTTAGACGGGACTAGCGGGAGTGTTACGCAGTATTTT. Its translation: CASSLDGTSGSVTQYF. The whole variable domain, filled in from reference TRBV7-2 and TRBJ2-3, reads GAGVSQSPSNKVTEKGKDVELRCDPISGHTALYWYRQSLGQGLEFLIYFQGNSAPDKSGLPSDRFSAERTGGSVSTLTIQRTQQEDSAVYLCASSLDGTSGSVTQYFGPGTRLTVL.

J is TRBJ1-2 and V is TRBV7-2; weak D call: TRBD1 (5 bases). Germline loops: CDR1 SGHTA, CDR2 FQGNSA. The CDR3 consists of 14 residues. Trimming cost V 3 bases and J 4 bases, with 12 bases left between them. For the CDR3, the DNA is TGTGCCAGCAGCTTGATGACAGTCAGCTATGGCTACACCTTC. Translation: CASSLMTVSYGYTF.

V usage is TRBV6-1 and J usage is TRBJ2-7; no definite D call. Trimming pared 6 bases from V and 3 bases from J, leaving 6 bases between. Germline lookup yields CDR1 MNHNS and CDR2 SASEGT. The length of the CDR3 is 11 residues. The CDR3 spells CASSPNYEQYF. DNA for the CDR3: TGTGCCAGCAGCCCAAACTACGAGCAGTACTTC.

This chain uses TRBV7-2 with TRBJ2-7; TRBD1 matches at 9 bases. CDR1 and CDR2 (germline): SGHTA, FQGNSA. The length of the CDR3 is 15 residues. V lost 6 bases to trimming and J lost 5 bases; unmatched junction nucleotides: 11. The CDR3 region is CASSPRGQGSHEQYF. The CDR3 nucleotides read TGTGCCAGCAGTCCCCGGGGACAGGGTAGCCACGAGCAGTACTTC.

This clone has just a few counts. The V gene is TRBV18, the J gene TRBJ1-5; a possible D gene is TRBD1 (5 bases). The CDR3 extends over 14 amino acids. The V and J ends lost 6 bases and 5 bases respectively, with 14 bases between them. Germline V CDR1 and CDR2: KGHSH, LQKENI. The CDR3 reads CASSLQGLDQPQHF. The CDR3 DNA reads TGTGCCAGCTCCCTCCAGGGACTGGATCAGCCCCAGCATTTT.

V is TRBV2 and J is TRBJ2-3; TRBD2 might be the D (5 bases). Germline V CDR1 and CDR2: SNHLY, FYNNEI. The CDR3 is 13 residues long. The V and J ends lost 2 bases and 8 bases respectively, with 11 bases between them. The CDR3 loop reads CASSENWRSTQYF. The CDR3 nucleotides read TGTGCCAGCAGTGAAAACTGGAGGAGTACGCAGTATTTT. Full variable domain (outside the CDR3, taken from reference TRBV2 and TRBJ2-3): EPEVTQTPSHQVTQMGQEVILRCVPISNHLYFYWYRQILGQKVEFLVSFYNNEISEKSEIFDDQFSVERPDGSNFTLKIRSTKLEDSAMYFCASSENWRSTQYFGPGTRLTVL.

This clone was found once. The CDR3 sequence: CASSFGSSGSSYNEQFF. For the CDR3, the DNA is TGTGCCAGCAGCTTTGGCTCTAGCGGGAGCTCCTACAATGAGCAGTTCTTC. This chain uses TRBV7-3 with TRBJ2-1; 10 nucleotides agree with TRBD2. This CDR3 contains 17 residues. Germline assignment: CDR1 SGHTA and CDR2 FQGTGA. The J segment lost 0 bases and the V segment lost 3 bases, leaving 5 bases of the junction unmatched.

This clone was observed many times. The rearrangement links TRBV14 to TRBJ1-1; 7 bases align to TRBD1. The CDR3 is 13 residues long. The germline V gene encodes CDR1 SGHDN and CDR2 FVKESK. V trimming: 0 bases; J trimming: 10 bases; junction bases outside the gene matches: 5. Here the CDR3 DNA reads TGTGCCAGCAGCCAAGACCAGGGGGTAGGAGCTTTCTTT. Residues: CASSQDQGVGAFF.

The chain employs TRBV11-2 and TRBJ1-1, with TRBD1 identical over 7 bases. This CDR3 spans 13 amino acids. Per the germline V gene, CDR1 is SGHAT and CDR2 is FQNNGV. Trimming cost V 4 bases and J 8 bases; bases outside gene matches: 7. CDR3 in DNA: TGTGCCAGCAGCTCGGGGACAGCGGGGGAAGCTTTCTTT. Translating it yields CASSSGTAGEAFF.

The CDR3 region has the DNA TGTGCCAGCAGCGTAGCTAGCGGGGGGGCGGTCGCAGATACGCAGTATTTT. It specifies CASSVASGGAVADTQYF. The chain uses TRBV9 and TRBJ2-3; TRBD2 agrees at 12 bases. Per the germline V gene, CDR1 is SGDLS and CDR2 is YYNGEE. This CDR3 is built from 17 residues. V was clipped by 0 bases and J by 4 bases; unmatched bases: 6.

In this sample, this clone turned up a few times. The rearrangement links TRBV10-3 to TRBJ1-4; 8 bases are a match to TRBD1. The V gene's germline CDR1 is ENHRY and CDR2 SYGVKD. The CDR3 has 17 amino acids. V lost 3 bases and J lost 7; bases outside the gene matches: 13. CDR3 sequence: CAISDGKSGGSGEKLFF. CDR3 nucleotides: TGTGCCATCAGTGATGGAAAATCAGGGGGCAGTGGTGAAAAACTGTTTTTT.

This chain joins TRBV4-1 and TRBJ2-5; perhaps D is TRBD1 or TRBD2 (5 bases each). The germline V and J ends were trimmed by 4 bases and 1 base, with 16 bases remaining between them. The CDR3 contains 16 residues. CDR1 MGHRA and CDR2 YSYEKL come from the germline V gene. The CDR3 here is CASSPRGRDGQETQYF. The CDR3 coding sequence is TGCGCCAGCAGCCCTAGGGGCCGGGACGGCCAAGAGACCCAGTACTTC.

The table lists this clone with a count of one. The genes are TRBV5-1 and TRBJ2-1; 8 bases line up with TRBD2. This CDR3 has 14 amino acids. The ends lost 3 bases at V and 7 bases at J; junction bases unmatched: 6. Germline V gene sequence: CDR1 SGHRS, CDR2 YFSETQ. CDR3 amino acids: CASSYGRAVNEQFF. The CDR3 DNA sequence: TGCGCCAGCAGCTACGGGAGGGCCGTAAATGAGCAGTTCTTC.

The J gene is TRBJ1-6, the V gene TRBV7-9; D is perhaps TRBD1 (6 bases). The germline V gene has CDR1 SEHNR and CDR2 FQNEAQ (reference sequence). Trimming left V 3 bases short and J 6 bases short, with 12 bases between. The CDR3 runs to 15 residues. The CDR3 region has the DNA TGTGCCAGCAGCTTCCCGATAGGGGGTAATTCACCCCTCCACTTT. Translation gives CASSFPIGGNSPLHF.

This clone was detected once. This chain links TRBV5-1 with TRBJ2-7; D is undetermined. This CDR3 contains 14 residues. The germline V gene encodes CDR1 SGHRS and CDR2 YFSETQ. The V end was cut by 0 bases, the J end by 0 bases, with 7 bases between. The CDR3 sequence: CASSLEPDSYEQYF. The CDR3 DNA is TGCGCCAGCAGCTTGGAGCCGGACTCCTACGAGCAGTACTTC.

The V and J genes are TRBV6-5 and TRBJ1-1, with D unclear. This CDR3 contains 15 residues. Trimming removed 2 bases at V and 1 base at J, with 11 bases between. The germline gives CDR1 MNHEY, CDR2 SVGAGI. CDR3 amino acids: CASSYEPPGNTEAFF. Here the CDR3 DNA reads TGTGCCAGCAGTTACGAGCCTCCAGGGAACACTGAAGCTTTCTTT.

The chain joins TRBV30 to TRBJ2-7; D may be TRBD1 (6 bases). With 0 bases removed from V and 3 bases from J, the gap between germline ends came to 15 bases. Germline lookup yields CDR1 GTSNPN and CDR2 SVGIG (reference sequence). CDR3 length equals 15 residues. As DNA, the CDR3 is TGTGCCTGGAGTGTACGGGAAGGGGGTGGCTACGAGCAGTACTTC. It encodes CAWSVREGGGYEQYF.

This clone was observed once. The V gene is TRBV7-2, the J gene TRBJ1-5; D remains ambiguous. This CDR3 spans 14 amino acids. V lost 1 base and J lost 3, with 7 bases in between. Germline-derived CDR1 and CDR2 are SGHTA and FQGNSA. For the CDR3, the DNA is TGTGCCAGCAGCTTAGGAATTACCAATCAGCCCCAGCATTTT. It translates to CASSLGITNQPQHF.

The V call is TRBV7-2, the J call TRBJ1-1; tentatively, D is TRBD1 (6 bases). This CDR3 has 15 residues. Germline V lookup: CDR1 SGHTA, CDR2 FQGNSA. V was shortened by 2 bases and J by 5 bases, with 15 bases between the two germline ends. CDR3 sequence reads: CASSLRGAGRTEAFF. CDR3 nucleotides: TGTGCCAGCAGCTTAAGGGGGGCAGGTAGGACTGAAGCTTTCTTT.

The rearrangement links TRBV11-3 to TRBJ2-1; possible D gene TRBD2, 5 bases. From germline, CDR1 is SGHNT and CDR2 YENEEA. This CDR3 is built from 17 residues. V lost 1 base and J 5 bases, leaving 18 bases between the germline ends. The CDR3 nucleotides read TGTGCCAGCAGCTTAGTCACGGACTCGAAAAGAGACAATGAGCAGTTCTTC. This translates into CASSLVTDSKRDNEQFF.

This chain joins TRBV11-1 and TRBJ2-4, with 10 bases lining up with TRBD1. Per germline, CDR1 SGHAT and CDR2 FQDESV (reference sequence). The CDR3 loop spans 17 amino acids. V lost 5 bases to trimming and J lost 1 base; unmatched junction nucleotides: 8. CDR3: CASSPWTGGFAKNIQYF. The DNA for the CDR3 is TGTGCCAGCAGCCCGTGGACAGGGGGTTTCGCCAAAAACATTCAGTACTTC.

The V gene is TRBV7-2, the J gene TRBJ2-3, with unresolved D. The V gene's germline CDR1 is SGHTA and CDR2 FQGNSA. The CDR3 has 14 amino acids. V lost 11 bases and J 1 base, leaving 16 bases between the germline ends. CDR3 DNA: TGTGCCGCTACGAAAAGGTTTGGCACAGATACGCAGTATTTT. Amino acid sequence: CAATKRFGTDTQYF.

The J gene is TRBJ1-4, the V gene TRBV6-6; a possible D gene is TRBD1 (5 bases). The CDR3 extends over 15 amino acids. V lost 5 bases, J lost 2 bases, and 12 bases lay in between. Germline V gene sequence: CDR1 MNHNY, CDR2 SVGAGI (reference sequence). CDR3 in amino acids: CASSLRGGTNEKLFF. The CDR3 DNA sequence: TGTGCCAGCAGTCTAAGGGGAGGGACTAATGAAAAACTGTTTTTT.

The genes are TRBV4-3 and TRBJ2-5; 7 bases agree with TRBD2. CDR1 is LGHNA, CDR2 YSLEER, per germline. This CDR3 has 16 amino acids. V lost 2 bases, J lost 7 bases, and 13 bases stayed unmatched. CDR3 amino acids: CASSQKVATGEGTQYF. In DNA form, the CDR3 reads TGCGCCAGCAGCCAAAAGGTGGCTACTGGGGAGGGGACCCAGTACTTC.

The chain joins TRBV5-1 to TRBJ2-3, with D maybe TRBD1 (6 bases). The CDR3 extends over 15 amino acids. The V gene's germline CDR1 is SGHRS and CDR2 YFSETQ. V was cut by 0 bases and J by 2 bases, with 10 bases left in between. This chain's CDR3 is CASSLEAGDTDTQYF. In nucleotides, the CDR3 is TGCGCCAGCAGCTTGGAGGCAGGGGACACAGATACGCAGTATTTT. Looking up the rest from reference TRBV5-1 and TRBJ2-3 gives the full variable domain: KAGVTQTPRYLIKTRGQQVTLSCSPISGHRSVSWYQQTPGQGLQFLFEYFSETQRNKGNFPGRFSGRQFSNSRSEMNVSTLELGDSALYLCASSLEAGDTDTQYFGPGTRLTVL.

The chain employs TRBV9 and TRBJ1-6; no clear D gene. The V gene lost 3 bases and the J gene lost 7 bases, with 11 bases spanning the gap. The germline gives CDR1 SGDLS, CDR2 YYNGEE. CDR3 length equals 14 residues. Here the CDR3 reads CASSARVDNSPLHF. The CDR3 DNA reads as TGTGCCAGCAGCGCCCGGGTCGACAATTCACCCCTCCACTTT.

The chain combines TRBV5-4 with TRBJ2-7, with D unresolved. The V gene lost 4 bases and the J gene lost 1 base, with 3 bases spanning the gap. The CDR3 is 11 amino acids. Looked up from germline, CDR1 is SGHNT and CDR2 is YYREEE (reference sequence). The CDR3 DNA reads TGTGCCAGCAGCCAATCCTACGAGCAGTACTTC. Residues: CASSQSYEQYF.

V gene TRBV5-1 combines with J gene TRBJ1-1, with D possibly being TRBD1 (5 bases). This CDR3 has 13 amino acids. The V gene's germline CDR1 is SGHRS and CDR2 YFSETQ. Trimming took 7 bases from V and 6 from J, leaving 16 bases between them. This chain's CDR3 is CASGGSSNSEAFF. DNA for the CDR3: TGCGCCAGCGGGGGTAGTAGCAACTCTGAAGCTTTCTTT. The complete variable domain, with remaining parts taken from reference TRBV5-1 and TRBJ1-1, reads KAGVTQTPRYLIKTRGQQVTLSCSPISGHRSVSWYQQTPGQGLQFLFEYFSETQRNKGNFPGRFSGRQFSNSRSEMNVSTLELGDSALYLCASGGSSNSEAFFGQGTRLTVV.

The chain employs TRBV6-1 and TRBJ1-2; D is unresolved. Trimming stripped 11 bases from V and 8 bases from J, with 24 bases between. The CDR3 sequence is 14 residues long. Germline V gives CDR1 MNHNS, CDR2 SASEGT. The CDR3 loop is CALRSGNSPRGYTF. The CDR3 DNA reads as TGTGCCCTCCGAAGCGGGAACAGTCCTAGGGGCTACACCTTC.